The clone carrying this TCR beta chain was seen more than once but under ten times. Its target is unknown. Researchers tagged individual cDNA molecules with unique molecular identifiers. TCRdb re-called the 5' RACE reads through MiXCR, storing one row per CDR3 protein. Among roughly 75,000 distinct CDR3 sequences listed, about 17% were seen once. This specimen belongs to a study of early T cells in non-severe SARS-CoV-2 infection. Across the study: Sequencing input comprised bulk RNA from unsorted whole blood; chain pairing was not available.

Points from the study as a whole: The VDJdb matching leaned toward anti-spike CD8 responses and overlooked private and CD4 specificities.

V lost 3 bases to trimming and J lost 2 bases, with 16 bases between them. The CDR3 has 15 residues. Germline V lookup: CDR1 DFQATT, CDR2 SNEGSKA (reference sequence). The sequencing sample was made of whole blood. The rearrangement uses TRBV20-1 and TRBJ1-1; D gene unclear. The receptor was derived from an adult who was a healthcare worker with PCR-confirmed SARS-CoV-2 infection or an uninfected control (not recorded which). The DNA for the CDR3 is TGCAGTGCTAGGAGGCCCAAGGCCAAAAACACTGAAGCTTTCTTT. Translation gives CSARRPKAKNTEAFF.